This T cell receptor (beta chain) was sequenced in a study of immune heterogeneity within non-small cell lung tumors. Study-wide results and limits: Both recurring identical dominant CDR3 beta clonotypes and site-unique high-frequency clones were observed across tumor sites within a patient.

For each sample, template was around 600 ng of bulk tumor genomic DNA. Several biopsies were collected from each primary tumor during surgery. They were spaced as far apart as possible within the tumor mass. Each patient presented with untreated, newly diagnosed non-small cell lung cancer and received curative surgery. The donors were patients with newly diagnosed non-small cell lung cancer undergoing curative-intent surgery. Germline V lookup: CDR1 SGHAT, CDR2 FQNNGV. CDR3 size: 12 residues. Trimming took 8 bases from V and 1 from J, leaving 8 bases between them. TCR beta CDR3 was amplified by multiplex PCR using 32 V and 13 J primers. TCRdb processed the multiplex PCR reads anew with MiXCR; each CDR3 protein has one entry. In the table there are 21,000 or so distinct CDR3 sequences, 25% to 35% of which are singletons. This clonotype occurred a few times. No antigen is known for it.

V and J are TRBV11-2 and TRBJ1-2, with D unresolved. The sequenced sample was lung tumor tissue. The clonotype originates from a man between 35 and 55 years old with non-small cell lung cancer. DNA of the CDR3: TGTGCCAGCTCCGCGGTTAACTATGGCTACACCTTC. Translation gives CASSAVNYGYTF.